Listed below are T cell receptor beta chains from one sample, sequenced in a study of T cells in Graves' hyperthyroidism and ophthalmopathy. Using its own MiXCR run on the multiplex PCR reads, TCRdb lists one record per CDR3 protein. The sample shows about 400,000 distinct CDR3 sequences, around 15% of them seen only once. Sequencing was done on a sample of blood. Receptors originate from a man aged 18 to 35 with Graves' ophthalmopathy. Each CDR3 is given without its conserved first and last residue. Fields, in order: J gene, V gene, CDR3 protein.

>TRBJ2-3|TRBV7-9
ASSIGQGDSDTQY
>TRBJ2-7|TRBV7-9
ASTTSGRPYEQY
>TRBJ1-5|TRBV12-3/TRBV12-4
ASSPTGRGNQPQH
>TRBJ1-2|TRBV4-2
ASSLQGYDYGYT
>TRBJ2-7|TRBV12-3/TRBV12-4
ASSIAGYEQY
>TRBJ2-3|TRBV4-1
ASSPGVAGFTDTQY
>TRBJ2-5|TRBV24-1
ATSDRQGFEETQY
>TRBJ1-6|TRBV27
ASSFPDSPLH
>TRBJ1-5|TRBV12-3/TRBV12-4
ASSPPIEPQH
>TRBJ1-6|TRBV2
ASSEDLSYNSPLH
>TRBJ2-7|TRBV3-1
ASSSRNIYEQY
>TRBJ1-1|TRBV20-1
SARDLRENTEAF
>TRBJ2-3|TRBV24-1
ATSAGRPSTDTQY
>TRBJ1-2|TRBV15
ATEGHTNYGYT
>TRBJ2-7|TRBV7-9
ASSSRQGRFYEQY
>TRBJ2-3|TRBV2
ASSDEGGVITDTQY
>TRBJ1-2|TRBV7-2
VSRSPATYYGYT
>TRBJ2-7|TRBV7-9
AVEPTEGVREQY
>TRBJ2-7|TRBV18
ASSASGTGVEQY
>TRBJ2-7|TRBV27
ASSLGQGGSEQY